This T cell receptor beta chain was sequenced during a study of vaccination effects on CD4 cells after COVID-19. Antigen-specific CD4+ T cells were expanded with viral peptide pools in the ViraFEST assay before sequencing. With more than 9 days of culture completed, CD4+ T cells were isolated. Nucleocapsid antibodies were negative in the vaccine recipients, who had never had SARS-CoV-2 infection. Profiling relied on immunoSEQ multiplex PCR, and the TCRdb table lists in-frame clones only, not all of them. Found here are around 63,000 clones, about 79% of them singletons; the top ten hold 3.5% to 4.5%. There are 17 residues in the CDR3. Germline CDR1 is SGDLS and CDR2 is YYNGEE. V shed 5 bases and J 4 bases; nucleotides not matched to a gene: 9. Note on this clone: Its antigen remains unknown.

Source: CD4+ T cells from PBMCs cultured with HCoV-OC43 spike peptides, taken before COVID-19 vaccination. Documented subset: HCoV-OC43 spike overlapping peptide pool stimulation. The chain employs TRBV9 and TRBJ2-2, with 12 nucleotides matching TRBD1. This TCR was sampled from a human donor who received a COVID-19 vaccine. In nucleotides, the CDR3 is TGTGCCAGCAGGCGGACCCCGGGACAGGGGGCCACCGGGGAGCTGTTTTTT. Translating gives CASRRTPGQGATGELFF.